The present TCR beta chain was sequenced within a study of Graves' ophthalmopathy and Graves' hyperthyroidism. This clonotype was counted many times. Its specificity is not known. Clinical symptoms, serum thyroxine, TRAb, thyroid ultrasound and orbital computed tomography determined diagnosis. RNA transcripts served as template for amplifying TCR beta CDR3 sequences. HTBI primers primed a first-round RT-PCR, and a second-round multiplex PCR followed. Using its own MiXCR run on the multiplex PCR reads, TCRdb lists one record per CDR3 protein. The top ten clones hold about 3.3% of a sample with approximately 640,000 distinct CDR3 sequences, about 41% of them seen once. Study-wide results and caveats: Most expanded thyroid clonotypes above 0.001 frequency also appeared in blood.

The TCR was taken from an adult man with Graves' ophthalmopathy. Sequenced material: peripheral blood.

The CDR3 coding sequence is TGTGCCAGTAGAGATCCCCTAGGGGCCAACGTCCTGACTTTC. The encoded protein is CASRDPLGANVLTF. J is TRBJ2-6 and V is TRBV19; D gene ambiguous. Deletions cut 6 bases from V and 4 bases from J, with 10 bases between. The CDR3 has 14 amino acids. Germline V lookup: CDR1 LNHDA, CDR2 SQIVND (reference sequence).